These 31 T cell receptor beta chains were sequenced from one sample in a study of T cell responses to AZD1222 COVID-19 vaccine. Clones were sequenced by immunoSEQ multiplex PCR, and TCRdb holds only the in-frame ones, with some missing. This table holds 200,000 or so clones, 88% found once. This specimen consisted of peripheral blood, obtained on day 0 of AZD1222 vaccination. These TCRs come from an adult in good health.

The rearrangement links TRBV7-7 to TRBJ1-2; a possible D gene is TRBD1 (5 bases). V was cut by 5 bases and J by 5 bases, with 27 bases left in between. This CDR3 contains 18 residues. Germline CDR1 is SSHAT and CDR2 is FNYEAQ (reference sequence). The CDR3 DNA is TGTGCCAGCAGCACTTCCGCCTGGCAGGGAGGCCAGGAGTATGGCTACACCTTC. Translated, it gives CASSTSAWQGGQEYGYTF.

This chain's CDR3 is CASSLWRSNTGELFF. The DNA of the CDR3 is TGTGCCAGCAGCTTGTGGAGGTCGAACACCGGGGAGCTGTTTTTT. The J gene is TRBJ2-2, the V gene TRBV7-2; D is perhaps TRBD2 (5 bases). This CDR3 has 15 residues. The V gene's germline CDR1 is SGHTA and CDR2 FQGNSA. V was clipped by 3 bases and J by 0 bases, with 8 bases between them.

The chain employs TRBV5-5 and TRBJ2-7, with 9 bases identical to TRBD1. Trimming cost V 4 bases and J 6 bases; bases outside gene matches: 11. This CDR3 comprises 15 residues. CDR1 and CDR2 from the germline V gene are SGHKS and YYEKEE (reference sequence). The CDR3 protein is CASSAGTGHLVEQYF. The CDR3 nucleotides are TGTGCCAGCAGCGCGGGGACAGGGCACCTGGTCGAGCAGTACTTC.

The rearrangement uses TRBV7-9 and TRBJ1-2, with TRBD1 matching over 7 bases. The V and J ends lost 3 bases and 8 bases, in that order; junction bases with no gene match: 9. CDR1 SEHNR and CDR2 FQNEAQ come from the germline V gene (reference sequence). The CDR3 totals 14 residues. The CDR3 here is CASSFKGASAGYTF. CDR3 in DNA: TGTGCCAGCAGCTTCAAGGGGGCGTCCGCCGGCTACACCTTC. The full variable domain, its missing parts supplied by reference TRBV7-9 and TRBJ1-2, is DTGVSQNPRHKITKRGQNVTFRCDPISEHNRLYWYRQTLGQGPEFLTYFQNEAQLEKSRLLSDRFSAERPKGSFSTLEIQRTEQGDSAMYLCASSFKGASAGYTFGSGTRLTVV.

The CDR3, as DNA: TGCGCCAGCAGCATCGGACCTAACTCCTACGAGCAGTACTTC. This translates into CASSIGPNSYEQYF. The J gene is TRBJ2-7, the V gene TRBV5-1; no definite D call. V dropped 4 bases and J dropped 0 bases, with 11 bases sitting between them. The CDR3 runs to 14 residues. CDR1 is SGHRS and CDR2 is YFSETQ in the germline V gene.

The V and J genes are TRBV7-9 and TRBJ2-7; D possibly uses TRBD1 or TRBD2 (5 bases each). V was cut by 2 bases and J by 6 bases, with 14 bases left in between. There are 14 residues in the CDR3. Germline CDR1 and CDR2: SEHNR and FQNEAQ (reference sequence). The CDR3 region has the DNA TGTGCCAGCAGCTTAAGGGGTGGGACCGGCGAGCAGTACTTC. It is translated as CASSLRGGTGEQYF.

The chain carries TRBV19 and TRBJ2-7; tentatively, D is TRBD1 (5 bases). V gave up 4 bases and J gave up 4 bases, with 8 bases separating them. Germline CDR1 LNHDA, CDR2 SQIVND (reference sequence). The length of the CDR3 is 12 residues. The CDR3 protein is CASSNDRYEQYF. CDR3 nucleotides: TGTGCCAGTAGTAACGACAGATACGAGCAGTACTTC.

The chain joins TRBV14 to TRBJ1-5; 9 bases map to TRBD1. The CDR3 runs to 14 residues. V dropped 4 bases and J dropped 7; count of bases not matched to a gene: 5. Germline CDR1 is SGHDN and CDR2 is FVKESK. The DNA for the CDR3 is TGTGCCAGCAGCCCGGACAGGGGTTGGCAGCCCCAGCATTTT. Translation gives CASSPDRGWQPQHF.

This rearrangement joins TRBV27 to TRBJ1-1; 9 bases agree with TRBD1. CDR1 is MNHEY, CDR2 SMNVEV, per germline (reference sequence). V lost 4 bases, J lost 8 bases, and 11 bases stayed unmatched. The CDR3 totals 15 residues. DNA for the CDR3: TGTGCCAGCAGTTGGACTTTGGGACAGGGTGGAGAAGCTTTCTTT. Translating it yields CASSWTLGQGGEAFF.

The chain couples TRBV4-3 to TRBJ2-7; 7 nucleotides match TRBD2. This CDR3 spans 15 amino acids. Germline V gene data show CDR1 as LGHNA and CDR2 as YSLEER. With 1 base clipped from V and 2 bases from J, the junction kept 5 bases outside the gene matches. The CDR3: CASSQGVGLPYEQYF. CDR3 coding DNA: TGCGCCAGCAGCCAAGGGGTGGGACTACCCTACGAGCAGTACTTC.

The rearrangement uses TRBV5-1 and TRBJ1-1; TRBD1 might be the D (5 bases). The germline CDR1 and CDR2 sequences are SGHRS and YFSETQ. The CDR3 runs to 13 residues. V was clipped by 6 bases and J by 3 bases, with 12 bases between them. The CDR3 loop reads CASTPGTDTEAFF. As DNA, the CDR3 is TGCGCCAGCACCCCAGGGACGGACACTGAAGCTTTCTTT.

The chain couples TRBV28 to TRBJ1-5, with D possibly matching TRBD1 (6 bases). In germline, CDR1 is MDHEN, CDR2 SYDVKM. V was pared by 2 bases and J by 8 bases, with 13 bases between. This CDR3 comprises 14 residues. CDR3 amino acids: CASSLVGQWEPQHF. CDR3 DNA: TGTGCCAGCAGTTTAGTAGGACAGTGGGAGCCCCAGCATTTT. Variable domain in full (rest from reference TRBV28 and TRBJ1-5): DVKVTQSSRYLVKRTGEKVFLECVQDMDHENMFWYRQDPGLGLRLIYFSYDVKMKEKGDIPEGYSVSREKKERFSLILESASTNQTSMYLCASSLVGQWEPQHFGDGTRLSIL.

V and J are TRBV27 and TRBJ1-6; D is unresolved. This CDR3 spans 15 amino acids. Germline assignment: CDR1 MNHEY and CDR2 SMNVEV (reference sequence). V lost 5 bases and J 7 bases, leaving 15 bases between the germline ends. CDR3 in amino acids: CASSPGVGWNSPLHF. CDR3 DNA: TGTGCCAGCAGTCCCGGGGTGGGGTGGAATTCACCCCTCCACTTT.

The chain links TRBV30 to TRBJ1-3; 11 bases match TRBD1. The germline V gene has CDR1 GTSNPN and CDR2 SVGIG (reference sequence). This CDR3 is built from 19 residues. Unmatched junction bases numbered 15, after V lost 5 bases and J lost 0 bases. CDR3 loop: CAWGSVGQGDFDSGNTIYF. CDR3 DNA sequence: TGTGCCTGGGGGAGTGTGGGACAGGGGGATTTTGACTCTGGAAACACCATATATTTT.

This clone came up once. This rearrangement joins TRBV19 to TRBJ2-1; D remains ambiguous. V lost 5 bases, J lost 7 bases, and 15 bases lay in between. CDR1 is LNHDA, CDR2 SQIVND, per germline (reference sequence). The CDR3 is 14 residues long. The CDR3 sequence: CASSPSPFVNEQFF. The CDR3 region has the DNA TGTGCCAGTAGTCCAAGCCCGTTCGTGAATGAGCAGTTCTTC.

The V gene is TRBV5-4, the J gene TRBJ1-2; weak D call: TRBD1 (5 bases). Trimming cost V 2 bases and J 1 base, with 9 bases left between them. CDR3 size: 14 residues. Germline lookup yields CDR1 SGHNT and CDR2 YYREEE (reference sequence). This CDR3 is CASSFYQGNYGYTF. CDR3 coding DNA: TGTGCCAGCAGCTTTTATCAGGGTAACTATGGCTACACCTTC.

CDR3 amino acids: CASSQFAGRGSSGANVLTF. For the CDR3, the DNA is TGTGCCAGCAGCCAATTTGCGGGACGAGGTAGCTCTGGGGCCAACGTCCTGACTTTC. V and J are TRBV4-2 and TRBJ2-6; D possibly corresponds to TRBD2 (6 bases). Trimming took off 2 bases at V and 0 bases at J, with 17 bases between the two ends. Germline CDR1 is LGHNA and CDR2 is YNFKEQ. This CDR3 region has 19 residues.

The genes are TRBV14 and TRBJ1-1; 7 bases line up with TRBD1. The CDR3 is 13 residues long. Trimming at V came to 5 bases and at J to 0 bases, leaving 0 bases not matched to a gene. Germline V lookup: CDR1 SGHDN, CDR2 FVKESK. The CDR3 is CASSGQVNTEAFF. For the CDR3, the DNA is TGTGCCAGCAGCGGACAGGTGAACACTGAAGCTTTCTTT.

This clone was observed a few times. V gene TRBV11-2 combines with J gene TRBJ1-1; unclear D gene. CDR1 is SGHAT, CDR2 FQNNGV, per germline. The ends were cut back, 0 bases at V and 3 bases at J, with 14 bases in the middle. This CDR3 has 16 amino acids. Here the CDR3 reads CASSLEFGSRHTEAFF. The CDR3 nucleotides are TGTGCCAGCAGCTTAGAATTTGGGAGCAGGCACACTGAAGCTTTCTTT.

The genes are TRBV6-1 and TRBJ1-1; unclear D gene. Germline V gene sequence: CDR1 MNHNS, CDR2 SASEGT. There are 13 residues in the CDR3. V was pared by 3 bases and J by 1 base, with 6 bases between. The CDR3 is CASSDRKNTEAFF. CDR3 coding DNA: TGTGCCAGCAGTGACCGAAAGAACACTGAAGCTTTCTTT.

In this sample, this clone turned up a few times. This chain connects TRBV30 to TRBJ1-6; a weak D match, TRBD1 (6 bases). Germline-derived CDR1 and CDR2 are GTSNPN and SVGIG (reference sequence). This CDR3 region has 13 residues. Trimming pared 3 bases from V and 9 bases from J, leaving 12 bases between. In nucleotides, the CDR3 is TGTGCCTGGAGAAACAGGGAAGGTTCACCCCTCCACTTT. It is translated as CAWRNREGSPLHF.

The chain joins TRBV19 to TRBJ2-5; 9 nucleotides agree with TRBD1. Unmatched junction bases numbered 7, after V lost 3 bases and J lost 5 bases. The CDR3 contains 15 residues. Germline V lookup: CDR1 LNHDA, CDR2 SQIVND (reference sequence). The CDR3 protein is CASSISNTGGETQYF. In DNA form, the CDR3 reads TGTGCCAGTAGTATCAGCAATACAGGGGGCGAGACCCAGTACTTC.

The chain uses TRBV3-1 (or the pseudogene TRBV3-2) and TRBJ2-5; D is unresolved. The CDR3 spans 14 residues. From germline, CDR1 is LGHDT and CDR2 YNNKEL (reference sequence). Trimming removed 1 base at V and 3 bases at J, with 9 bases between. The CDR3 sequence is CASSQVVSKETQYF. CDR3 nucleotides: TGTGCCAGCAGCCAAGTAGTTAGTAAAGAGACCCAGTACTTC.

This clone has more than one count but fewer than ten. The chain has TRBV1 and TRBJ2-2; the listed D gene, TRBD1, was not tested against the DNA. TRBV1 is a known pseudogene. The CDR3 has 17 residues. The CDR3 bases are TGCACCAGCAACCCCCCCGGGGGACAGGGATACACCGGGGAGCTGTTTTTT. Translating gives CTSNPPGGQGYTGELFF.

The CDR3 spells CASSDSQRGAYNEQFF. CDR3 DNA sequence: TGTGCCAGCAGTGACTCTCAGCGGGGGGCCTACAATGAGCAGTTCTTC. V is TRBV6-4 and J is TRBJ2-1; 9 bases align to TRBD2. The CDR3 is 16 amino acids. The trim removed 0 bases at V and 2 bases at J, leaving 2 bases unmatched. Germline-derived CDR1 and CDR2 are MRHNA and SNTAGT.

About this clone itself: At one end the junction does not follow the germline gene, possibly because of a read error. This chain connects TRBV5-6 to TRBJ1-2; D is possibly TRBD1 (6 bases). This CDR3 is 11 amino acids long. Germline lookup yields CDR1 SGHDT and CDR2 YYEEEE. CDR3 protein: CASSLRGAPLF. The CDR3 DNA is TGTGCCAGCAGCTTACGGGGGGCGCCACTCTTC.

The chain carries TRBV12-3 or TRBV12-4 and TRBJ1-1; 9 bases align to TRBD1. This CDR3 has 13 residues. V lost 3 bases and J lost 4; bases outside the gene matches: 0. The CDR3 DNA reads as TGTGCCAGCAGTTTGGACAGGGGCACTGAAGCTTTCTTT. It specifies CASSLDRGTEAFF.

This clone was counted between two and nine times. This chain joins TRBV2 and TRBJ1-2; D remains unclear. This CDR3 comprises 13 residues. The germline gives CDR1 SNHLY, CDR2 FYNNEI. V gave up 3 bases and J gave up 2 bases, with 7 bases separating them. CDR3 amino acids: CASSDSRNYGYTF. The CDR3 coding sequence is TGTGCCAGCAGTGACAGTCGCAACTATGGCTACACCTTC.

The chain combines TRBV7-9 with TRBJ1-1; D gene uncertain. The ends were cut back, 1 base at V and 0 bases at J, with 9 bases in the middle. This CDR3 is 15 amino acids long. Germline V gene sequence: CDR1 SEHNR, CDR2 FQNEAQ (reference sequence). The CDR3 sequence is CASSLEQTMNTEAFF. The CDR3 bases are TGTGCCAGCAGCTTAGAACAGACCATGAACACTGAAGCTTTCTTT.

The genes are TRBV6-5 and TRBJ2-3; maybe TRBD2 (6 bases). Trimming left V 8 bases short and J 4 bases short, with 10 bases between. The CDR3 consists of 12 residues. The germline V gene has CDR1 MNHEY and CDR2 SVGAGI. CDR3 sequence: CASGEVSDTQYF. The CDR3 nucleotides are TGTGCCAGCGGGGAGGTATCAGATACGCAGTATTTT.

The chain uses TRBV9 and TRBJ1-2; D gene ambiguous. The ends were cut back, 2 bases at V and 4 bases at J, with 9 bases in the middle. This CDR3 has 13 amino acids. Germline CDR1 reads SGDLS; CDR2 reads YYNGEE. The CDR3 protein is CASSVSVGYGYTF. The DNA for the CDR3 is TGTGCCAGCAGCGTCAGCGTTGGCTATGGCTACACCTTC.